The source of this TCR gamma chain is a study of gamma-delta T cells after stem cell transplantation. TCRdb re-called the RT-PCR reads via CATT. Of thousands of gamma-chain clones in the sample, roughly a fifth were seen once. The sequence came from a human donor. It is not recorded whose cells these are; they may come from a transplant donor. Sequences were obtained from gamma-delta T cells.

CDR3 bases: TGTGCCTTGTGGGAGGCGCTCGATCCTTATAAGAAACTCTTT. Protein product: CALWEALDPYKKLF. The chain is built from TRGV9 and TRGJ1 or TRGJ2. The junction had 10 bases not matched to a gene; V was cut back by 2 bases and J by 6 bases. The CDR3 covers 14 residues. Germline V CDR1 and CDR2: GITISATS, ISYDGTV (reference sequence).